These 26 T cell receptor beta chains were sequenced from one sample in a study of response to subunit inactivated influenza vaccine. TCRdb used MiXCR to reprocess the RT-PCR reads, holding one entry per CDR3 protein. The sample has 550,000 to 800,000 distinct CDR3 sequences; around 14% are singletons. Sequenced here: PBMCs from blood, sampled less than 15 days before vaccination. The receptors here all came from a middle-aged man who received an inactivated influenza vaccine.

This clonotype was counted only a few times. This sequence joins TRBV4-1 and TRBJ2-7; D unresolved. The CDR3 runs to 12 residues. Deletions cut 5 bases from V and 6 bases from J, with 11 bases between. CDR1 is MGHRA, CDR2 YSYEKL, per germline. In nucleotides, the CDR3 is TGCGCCAGCAGCGTAGGGTGGGGCGAGCAGTACTTC. This translates into CASSVGWGEQYF.

The table lists this clonotype with a few counts. The chain uses TRBV7-9 and TRBJ2-3; D not resolved. The length of the CDR3 is 14 residues. Trimming left V 5 bases short and J 6 bases short, with 15 bases between. Germline CDR1 and CDR2: SEHNR and FQNEAQ (reference sequence). CDR3 in DNA: TGTGCCAGCAGCCCCCCTACGAACGTTGATACGCAGTATTTT. Amino acids: CASSPPTNVDTQYF.

This clonotype has a handful of counts. The chain carries TRBV6-2 or TRBV6-3 and TRBJ2-1; 14 bases are a match to TRBD2. The length of the CDR3 is 15 residues. With 5 bases clipped from V and 9 bases from J, the junction kept 6 bases outside the gene matches. Germline CDR1 is MNHEY and CDR2 is SVGEGT. CDR3 protein: CASSRGTSGGLEQFF. CDR3 nucleotides: TGTGCCAGCAGTCGGGGGACTAGCGGGGGCCTTGAGCAGTTCTTC.

There are a few counts of this clonotype. The V gene is TRBV18, the J gene TRBJ2-5; 8 positions agree with TRBD2. The CDR3 is 17 amino acids. The ends lost 1 base at V and 4 bases at J; junction bases unmatched: 11. Germline V gene data show CDR1 as KGHSH and CDR2 as LQKENI. The CDR3 DNA reads TGTGCCAGCTCACCACAGATGCTAGCGGGCGAGCGAGAGACCCAGTACTTC. The encoded protein is CASSPQMLAGERETQYF. Looking up the rest from reference TRBV18 and TRBJ2-5 gives the full variable domain: NAGVMQNPRHLVRRRGQEARLRCSPMKGHSHVYWYRQLPEEGLKFMVYLQKENIIDESGMPKERFSAEFPKEGPSILRIQQVVRGDSAAYFCASSPQMLAGERETQYFGPGTRLLVL.

The chain has TRBV7-9 and TRBJ2-7; D gene ambiguous. Germline V lookup: CDR1 SEHNR, CDR2 FQNEAQ (reference sequence). The CDR3 is 10 amino acids. V lost 5 bases and J lost 5, with 4 bases in between. The CDR3 spells CASSENEQYF. The CDR3 DNA follows: TGTGCCAGCAGCGAGAACGAGCAGTACTTC.

Ten or more counts support this clonotype. V usage is TRBV19 and J usage is TRBJ2-3; D assignment may be TRBD1 or TRBD2 (5 bases each). The CDR3 is 13 residues long. The V gene lost 7 bases and the J gene lost 0 bases, with 8 bases spanning the gap. Looked up from germline, CDR1 is LNHDA and CDR2 is SQIVND (reference sequence). The CDR3 bases are TGTGCCAGTAAGGGACCGAGCACAGATACGCAGTATTTT. It yields the protein CASKGPSTDTQYF.

The chain couples TRBV7-9 to TRBJ2-3; 10 positions agree with TRBD2. The ends lost 3 bases at V and 4 bases at J; junction bases unmatched: 4. Germline loops: CDR1 SEHNR, CDR2 FQNEAQ (reference sequence). CDR3 length: 15 residues. The CDR3 DNA follows: TGTGCCAGCAGCTTCACTAGCGGGGCGGCAGATACGCAGTATTTT. This sequence encodes CASSFTSGAADTQYF.

The V and J genes are TRBV29-1 and TRBJ2-2, with 8 nucleotides matching TRBD1. CDR1 is SQVTM and CDR2 is ANQGSEA in the germline V gene. With 5 bases clipped from V and 1 base from J, the junction kept 3 bases outside the gene matches. CDR3 length: 14 residues. CDR3 DNA sequence: TGCAGCGTTAGGGGGACAGGGAACACCGGGGAGCTGTTTTTT. It specifies CSVRGTGNTGELFF.

This rearrangement joins TRBV5-1 to TRBJ1-4, with TRBD1 as a possible D gene (5 bases). Trimming left V 3 bases short and J 8 bases short, with 14 bases between. From germline, CDR1 is SGHRS and CDR2 YFSETQ. CDR3 length equals 14 residues. The CDR3 is CASSSGTRGEKLFF. In DNA, the CDR3 is TGCGCCAGCAGCTCCGGGACGCGGGGCGAAAAACTGTTTTTT.

The rearrangement links TRBV19 to TRBJ2-1, with 11 bases identical to TRBD1. Germline-derived CDR1 and CDR2 are LNHDA and SQIVND (reference sequence). Trimming cost V 1 base and J 4 bases; bases outside gene matches: 3. The CDR3 contains 16 residues. CDR3 sequence: CASSIGTGGSYNEQFF. Written as DNA, the CDR3 is TGTGCCAGTAGTATAGGGACAGGGGGCTCATACAATGAGCAGTTCTTC.

In this sample, this clonotype turned up a few times. The genes are TRBV15 and TRBJ2-7; TRBD1 might be the D (6 bases). The CDR3 spans 17 residues. Germline V gene sequence: CDR1 LNHNV, CDR2 YYDKDF (reference sequence). Trimming pared 0 bases from V and 1 base from J, leaving 16 bases between. DNA of the CDR3: TGTGCCACCAGCAGAGATCGGAAGACAGGTTTTTCCTACGAGCAGTACTTC. Translated: CATSRDRKTGFSYEQYF.

The chain joins TRBV9 to TRBJ2-3; no reliable D call. Between the trimmed V and J ends, which lost 3 bases and 0 bases, there was a span of 5 bases. This CDR3 comprises 13 residues. Germline lookup yields CDR1 SGDLS and CDR2 YYNGEE. CDR3 DNA: TGTGCCAGCAGCGGACCTAGCACAGATACGCAGTATTTT. Its translation: CASSGPSTDTQYF.

This clonotype was counted a few times. This chain links TRBV2 with TRBJ1-2, with TRBD1 identical over 7 bases. With 2 bases clipped from V and 8 bases from J, the junction kept 2 bases outside the gene matches. CDR1 and CDR2 (germline): SNHLY, FYNNEI. This CDR3 has 12 residues. CDR3: CASSELGGGYTF. CDR3 coding DNA: TGTGCCAGCAGTGAACTAGGGGGCGGCTACACCTTC.

CDR3 protein: CSARDWTGGRGYTF. CDR3 in DNA: TGCAGTGCTAGAGACTGGACAGGGGGCAGGGGCTACACCTTC. The chain links TRBV20-1 to TRBJ1-2, with TRBD1 matching 11 bases. The length of the CDR3 is 14 residues. J was trimmed by 8 bases and V by 0 bases; bases with no gene match: 5. Germline V gene data show CDR1 as DFQATT and CDR2 as SNEGSKA (reference sequence).

The sample holds a few counts of this clonotype. The genes are TRBV29-1 and TRBJ2-6; D ambiguous. CDR1 is SQVTM and CDR2 is ANQGSEA in the germline V gene. The V end was cut by 6 bases, the J end by 2 bases, with 11 bases between. The CDR3 covers 14 residues. The CDR3 sequence is CSVKAPAGANVLTF. As DNA, the CDR3 is TGCAGCGTGAAGGCCCCCGCTGGGGCCAACGTCCTGACTTTC.

Only a few counts were recorded for this clonotype. CDR3 nucleotides: TGCGCCAGCAGCTTGTCTAACAGACTTACAGGGGCGCAGTATTTT. This gives the protein CASSLSNRLTGAQYF. This chain uses TRBV5-1 with TRBJ2-3; 7 bases fit TRBD1. The germline V gene has CDR1 SGHRS and CDR2 YFSETQ. The trim removed 1 base at V and 10 bases at J, leaving 12 bases unmatched. This CDR3 region has 15 residues.

The table lists this clonotype with a few counts. The rearrangement joins TRBV28 to TRBJ2-3; 11 positions agree with TRBD2. V shed 3 bases, J shed 5 bases, and the junction held 10 bases outside the gene matches. There are 17 residues in the CDR3. The germline gives CDR1 MDHEN, CDR2 SYDVKM. The CDR3 DNA follows: TGTGCCAGCAGTTTCTTCAGGCTAGCGGGGGGTAAAGATACGCAGTATTTT. This codes for CASSFFRLAGGKDTQYF.

This clonotype occurred many times. The V and J genes are TRBV5-1 and TRBJ2-1; D not certain. V shed 0 bases and J shed 6 bases, with 10 bases lying between them. CDR1 SGHRS and CDR2 YFSETQ come from the germline V gene. The CDR3 runs 14 residues. The CDR3, as DNA: TGCGCCAGCAGCTTGGGTGCTCCGTCCAATGAGCAGTTCTTC. Its translation is CASSLGAPSNEQFF.

V gene TRBV11-3 combines with J gene TRBJ2-2; no firm D call. This CDR3 comprises 12 residues. From germline, CDR1 is SGHNT and CDR2 YENEEA. V shed 5 bases and J shed 7 bases, with 8 bases lying between them. CDR3 sequence reads: CASSPAGGELFF. The CDR3 DNA follows: TGTGCCAGCAGCCCTGCAGGCGGGGAGCTGTTTTTT. The full variable domain, rest sourced from reference TRBV11-3 and TRBJ2-2, is EAGVVQSPRYKIIEKKQPVAFWCNPISGHNTLYWYLQNLGQGPELLIRYENEEAVDDSQLPKDRFSAERLKGVDSTLKIQPAELGDSAVYLCASSPAGGELFFGEGSRLTVL.

This clonotype was detected ten times or more. The chain combines TRBV28 with TRBJ2-2, with D uncertain. Germline V gene sequence: CDR1 MDHEN, CDR2 SYDVKM. The CDR3 has 15 amino acids. Between the trimmed V and J ends, which lost 6 bases and 5 bases, there was a span of 16 bases. The CDR3 reads CASSPIVWTTGELFF. Written as DNA, the CDR3 is TGTGCCAGCAGCCCTATCGTCTGGACGACCGGGGAGCTGTTTTTT.

This clonotype appeared a few times. The chain links TRBV6-1 to TRBJ2-1; TRBD2 agrees at 9 bases. The CDR3 contains 16 residues. The V gene's germline CDR1 is MNHNS and CDR2 SASEGT. The trim removed 6 bases at V and 6 bases at J, leaving 12 bases unmatched. The CDR3, as DNA: TGTGCCAGCAGACGGCCTAGCGGGACAACCCCCAATGAGCAGTTCTTC. Its protein is CASRRPSGTTPNEQFF.

In this sample, this clonotype turned up many times. The chain links TRBV5-1 to TRBJ2-1; 8 bases match TRBD2. The CDR3 is 15 amino acids. Germline lookup yields CDR1 SGHRS and CDR2 YFSETQ. The V gene end was trimmed by 10 bases and the J gene end by 4 bases; junction bases not matched to a gene: 13. CDR3 sequence reads: CASKIGGLEYNEQFF. The CDR3 coding sequence is TGCGCCTCAAAAATAGGGGGACTAGAATACAATGAGCAGTTCTTC.

This clonotype was counted a few times. V usage is TRBV19 and J usage is TRBJ1-2; D is undetermined. Germline CDR1 reads LNHDA; CDR2 reads SQIVND (reference sequence). V was cut by 7 bases and J by 3 bases, with 9 bases left in between. This CDR3 region has 12 residues. This CDR3 reads CASKGFDYGYTF. CDR3 sequence (DNA): TGTGCCAGTAAGGGTTTTGACTATGGCTACACCTTC.

This clonotype has only a few counts. The CDR3 spells CASSLGADNYGYTF. In DNA, the CDR3 is TGTGCCAGCAGTTTGGGGGCGGATAACTATGGCTACACCTTC. J is TRBJ1-2 and V is TRBV28, with D perhaps matching TRBD1 (6 bases). The CDR3 consists of 14 residues. Deletions cut 3 bases from V and 1 base from J, with 9 bases between. CDR1 and CDR2 (germline): MDHEN, SYDVKM.

The table lists this clonotype with many counts. The chain is built from TRBV6-2 or TRBV6-3 and TRBJ2-3; 15 bases map to TRBD2. The V gene end was trimmed by 6 bases and the J gene end by 9 bases; junction bases not matched to a gene: 1. CDR1 is MNHEY, CDR2 SVGEGT, per germline. This CDR3 is 13 amino acids long. The CDR3 spells CASSGLAGGTQYF. CDR3 bases: TGTGCCAGCAGCGGACTAGCGGGGGGGACGCAGTATTTT.

The chain joins TRBV5-5 to TRBJ1-5; D may be TRBD1 (5 bases). V was shortened by 0 bases and J by 7 bases, with 11 bases between the two germline ends. This CDR3 has 14 residues. The germline V gene has CDR1 SGHKS and CDR2 YYEKEE (reference sequence). CDR3 sequence (DNA): TGTGCCAGCAGCTTGGAAAGGGGAAGGCAGCCCCAGCATTTT. This sequence encodes CASSLERGRQPQHF. The full variable domain, its missing parts supplied by reference TRBV5-5 and TRBJ1-5, is DAGVTQSPTHLIKTRGQQVTLRCSPISGHKSVSWYQQVLGQGPQFIFQYYEKEERGRGNFPDRFSARQFPNYSSELNVNALLLGDSALYLCASSLERGRQPQHFGDGTRLSIL.